The 30 T cell receptor beta chains below were found in one sample sequenced in a study of T cell repertoires in cytomegalovirus infection. Each CDR3 protein is one row after TCRdb ran MiXCR on the reads. This table holds approximately 400,000 distinct CDR3 sequences, roughly 30% found once. Source material: PBMCs. These receptors all stem from a human donor in good health (CMV status not recorded). Some clones in this sample may be carry-over from other donors' samples.

This clonotype was detected a few times. The chain carries TRBV4-3 and TRBJ2-1; D gene ambiguous. Per germline, CDR1 LGHNA and CDR2 YSLEER. V shed 4 bases and J shed 6 bases, with 16 bases lying between them. The CDR3 sequence is 15 residues long. CDR3: CASSLLKGLGNEQFF. In nucleotides, the CDR3 is TGCGCCAGCAGCCTGTTGAAGGGCTTAGGCAATGAGCAGTTCTTC.

As for this clonotype: No conserved phenylalanine or tryptophan ends this CDR3, so it is likely a read error. The chain couples TRBV4-1 to TRBJ1-3; D remains unclear. The CDR3 has 17 amino acids. Germline V CDR1 and CDR2: MGHRA, YSYEKL. With 0 bases removed from V and 0 bases from J, the gap between germline ends came to 12 bases. The CDR3 DNA reads as TGCGCCAGCAGCCAAGATGGAACGGTCCCCTCTGGAAACACCATATATTTG. The encoded protein is CASSQDGTVPSGNTIYL.

DNA for the CDR3: TGTGCCAGCAGTCGGGGGGGCCGCAGGGAGACCCAGTACTTC. Translation gives CASSRGGRRETQYF. The chain carries TRBV6-8 and TRBJ2-5, with 8 bases lining up with TRBD2. With V trimmed by 5 bases and J by 5 bases, 7 bases remained unmatched. This CDR3 is 14 amino acids long. The V gene's germline CDR1 is MNHGY and CDR2 SAAAGT.

The V call is TRBV15, the J call TRBJ2-4; TRBD1 aligns across 7 bases. Per the germline V gene, CDR1 is LNHNV and CDR2 is YYDKDF (reference sequence). Trimming removed 5 bases from V and 0 bases from J; junction bases left unmatched: 7. CDR3 length: 16 amino acids. The CDR3 region has the DNA TGTGCCACCAGCCGTGACAGGGAGCTAGCCAAAAACATTCAGTACTTC. Protein: CATSRDRELAKNIQYF.

The chain couples TRBV7-2 to TRBJ1-4, with D perhaps TRBD1 (5 bases). Germline V gives CDR1 SGHTA, CDR2 FQGNSA. The CDR3 is 15 amino acids. Trimming removed 4 bases from V and 4 bases from J, with 13 bases in between. The chain's CDR3 is CASSSTSGNNEKLFF. In DNA, the CDR3 is TGTGCCAGCAGCTCAACATCAGGGAATAATGAAAAACTGTTTTTT. The whole variable domain, remainder taken from reference TRBV7-2 and TRBJ1-4, is GAGVSQSPSNKVTEKGKDVELRCDPISGHTALYWYRQSLGQGLEFLIYFQGNSAPDKSGLPSDRFSAERTGGSVSTLTIQRTQQEDSAVYLCASSSTSGNNEKLFFGSGTQLSVL.

The V gene is TRBV4-1, the J gene TRBJ1-1; D is uncertain. Deletions cut 0 bases from V and 7 bases from J, with 12 bases between. This CDR3 is built from 14 residues. CDR1 MGHRA and CDR2 YSYEKL come from the germline V gene. This chain's CDR3 is CASSQERIEDEAFF. CDR3 sequence (DNA): TGCGCCAGCAGCCAAGAAAGGATCGAGGATGAAGCTTTCTTT.

This clonotype was seen more than once but under ten times. The gene calls are TRBV20-1 and TRBJ2-5; the match to TRBD1 covers 10 bases. Trimming took 5 bases from V and 3 from J; bases not matched to a gene: 6. The germline V gene has CDR1 DFQATT and CDR2 SNEGSKA (reference sequence). The CDR3 has 14 amino acids. The CDR3 coding sequence is TGCAGTGCTCACGGGACAGGGGTGGAAGAGACCCAGTACTTC. The encoded protein is CSAHGTGVEETQYF.

In this sample, this clonotype turned up many times. V and J are TRBV4-2 and TRBJ2-1; D may be TRBD1 (5 bases). CDR3 length: 13 residues. CDR1 is LGHNA, CDR2 YNFKEQ, per germline. V gave up 3 bases and J gave up 7 bases, with 10 bases separating them. The CDR3 here is CASSHPGRNEQFF. CDR3 nucleotide sequence: TGTGCCAGCAGCCACCCAGGGCGGAATGAGCAGTTCTTC.

This chain links TRBV9 with TRBJ1-2; tentatively, D is TRBD1 (6 bases). V was clipped by 3 bases and J by 5 bases, with 17 bases between them. Germline V gene sequence: CDR1 SGDLS, CDR2 YYNGEE. The CDR3 is made up of 15 amino acids. This chain's CDR3 is CASSDYRGATYGYTF. The CDR3 DNA reads as TGTGCCAGCAGCGACTATAGGGGGGCGACATATGGCTACACCTTC.

This clonotype was detected only a few times. The CDR3 reads CASSLDTRLLSTDTQYF. Written as DNA, the CDR3 is TGTGCCAGCAGCTTAGATACTAGACTACTAAGCACAGATACGCAGTATTTT. This rearrangement joins TRBV11-2 to TRBJ2-3; D is perhaps TRBD2 (5 bases). The CDR3 is 17 amino acids. The V gene's germline CDR1 is SGHAT and CDR2 FQNNGV. Deletions cut 0 bases from V and 0 bases from J, with 13 bases between.

This clonotype came up many times. The rearrangement links TRBV7-2 to TRBJ1-2; no definite D call. Trimming cost V 6 bases and J 5 bases, with 10 bases left between them. CDR1 is SGHTA and CDR2 is FQGNSA in the germline V gene. The CDR3 runs 12 residues. CDR3 sequence reads: CASRGVGYGYTF. CDR3 bases: TGTGCCAGCAGAGGAGTGGGATATGGCTACACCTTC.

This chain joins TRBV20-1 and TRBJ2-1; 10 bases are a match to TRBD2. This CDR3 region has 14 residues. Germline V gene lookup returns CDR1 DFQATT and CDR2 SNEGSKA (reference sequence). V dropped 3 bases and J dropped 9; count of bases not matched to a gene: 8. The CDR3 DNA reads TGCAGTGCTAGTGAAGCGGGGGGGCTGAGTGAGCAGTTCTTC. It codes for CSASEAGGLSEQFF.

The rearrangement links TRBV5-1 to TRBJ2-5, with D perhaps TRBD1 (6 bases). Germline CDR1 SGHRS, CDR2 YFSETQ. This CDR3 comprises 14 residues. Deletions cut 4 bases from V and 0 bases from J, with 10 bases between. The CDR3 reads CASSIQGHQETQYF. The CDR3 DNA reads as TGCGCCAGCAGCATACAGGGACACCAAGAGACCCAGTACTTC.

The chain employs TRBV12-3 or TRBV12-4 and TRBJ1-5; no clear D. The CDR3 has 14 residues. The V end was cut by 6 bases, the J end by 3 bases, with 12 bases between. The CDR3 DNA follows: TGTGCCAGCAGCCCCTACCAGGACAATCAGCCCCAGCATTTT. Protein: CASSPYQDNQPQHF.

The genes are TRBV7-2 and TRBJ2-7; 10 bases line up with TRBD2. The trim removed 5 bases at V and 4 bases at J, leaving 8 bases unmatched. This CDR3 is 15 amino acids long. From germline, CDR1 is SGHTA and CDR2 FQGNSA. The CDR3: CASSVGLAVQYEQYF. Here the CDR3 DNA reads TGTGCCAGCAGCGTCGGACTAGCGGTCCAATACGAGCAGTACTTC.

This clonotype was observed a few times. This rearrangement joins TRBV5-5 to TRBJ1-5, with unresolved D. The CDR3 totals 14 residues. The germline gives CDR1 SGHKS, CDR2 YYEKEE (reference sequence). The ends were cut back, 0 bases at V and 3 bases at J, with 7 bases in the middle. CDR3 DNA: TGTGCCAGCAGCTTGGGGACCTACAATCAGCCCCAGCATTTT. Translation gives CASSLGTYNQPQHF.

The chain uses TRBV20-1 and TRBJ2-5; 7 positions agree with TRBD1. Per the germline V gene, CDR1 is DFQATT and CDR2 is SNEGSKA (reference sequence). The CDR3 loop spans 14 amino acids. The V and J ends lost 6 bases and 1 base, in that order; junction bases with no gene match: 8. The CDR3 loop is CSAPDRVAQETQYF. CDR3 DNA: TGCAGTGCACCAGACAGGGTCGCCCAAGAGACCCAGTACTTC.

The CDR3 DNA reads TGTGCCAGCAGCTTAATCGCGACGGGTCCGAACACCGGGGAGCTGTTTTTT. Translating it yields CASSLIATGPNTGELFF. This chain uses TRBV7-3 with TRBJ2-2, with D unresolved. Germline-derived CDR1 and CDR2 are SGHTA and FQGTGA. The CDR3 runs 17 residues. Trimming shortened V by 1 base and J by 0 bases, and 12 bases separated the two germline ends.

V gene TRBV18 combines with J gene TRBJ1-1; D gene unclear. Germline CDR1 KGHSH, CDR2 LQKENI. V gave up 3 bases and J gave up 5 bases, with 13 bases separating them. The CDR3 loop spans 14 amino acids. DNA for the CDR3: TGTGCCAGCTCACCCGCCCTCGGCGGGACTGAAGCTTTCTTT. As protein: CASSPALGGTEAFF.

This sequence joins TRBV24-1 and TRBJ2-3; D is uncertain. The CDR3 is 13 residues long. CDR1 is KGHDR and CDR2 is SFDVKD in the germline V gene. With 6 bases removed from V and 2 bases from J, the gap between germline ends came to 8 bases. The CDR3 DNA sequence: TGTGCCACCAGTTGGACCGTCACAGATACGCAGTATTTT. Its protein is CATSWTVTDTQYF.

The rearrangement joins TRBV11-2 to TRBJ1-2, with TRBD1 matching 7 bases. J gave up 6 bases and V 5 bases, and 6 bases lay outside the gene matches. CDR1 and CDR2 (germline): SGHAT, FQNNGV. This CDR3 is built from 13 residues. The CDR3 sequence is CASSPRGIDGYTF. As DNA, the CDR3 is TGTGCCAGCAGCCCCAGGGGGATCGATGGCTACACCTTC.

This clonotype was seen a few times. This chain uses TRBV20-1 with TRBJ2-2, with TRBD2 identical over 7 bases. CDR3 length equals 15 residues. V gave up 1 base and J gave up 7 bases; unmatched junction bases: 9. Per the germline V gene, CDR1 is DFQATT and CDR2 is SNEGSKA (reference sequence). CDR3 loop: CSARGAGAFFGELFF. The CDR3 DNA sequence: TGCAGTGCTAGAGGCGCGGGAGCATTCTTCGGGGAGCTGTTTTTT.

Worth noting for this clonotype: Germline and junction disagree at one end, which may indicate a read error. This sequence joins TRBV10-3 and TRBJ2-5; TRBD2 matches 9 bases. This CDR3 is built from 11 residues. Germline CDR1 and CDR2: ENHRY and SYGVKD. The CDR3 region is CAISEGGLALF. The CDR3 DNA sequence: TGTGCCATCAGTGAGGGGGGACTAGCCCTCTTC.

The chain links TRBV6-1 to TRBJ2-2; D remains ambiguous. This CDR3 has 14 amino acids. V was pared by 11 bases and J by 0 bases, with 13 bases between. Germline CDR1 is MNHNS and CDR2 is SASEGT. CDR3 coding DNA: TGTGCCGGCTGCAGGCCCTCGAACACCGGGGAGCTGTTTTTT. Residues: CAGCRPSNTGELFF.

This clonotype was detected ten times or more. This sequence joins TRBV7-9 and TRBJ1-1; the D is unclear. The CDR3 covers 18 residues. CDR1 is SEHNR and CDR2 is FQNEAQ in the germline V gene (reference sequence). V gave up 1 base and J gave up 6 bases, with 24 bases separating them. The chain's CDR3 is CASSLGPLGPPEGSEAFF. CDR3 nucleotides: TGTGCCAGCAGCTTAGGGCCCTTAGGGCCCCCCGAAGGGTCTGAAGCTTTCTTT.

About this clonotype: One end of the junction fails to match germline, which may point to a read error. The chain uses TRBV12-3 or TRBV12-4 and TRBJ1-5; D unresolved. The CDR3 sequence is 12 residues long. The CDR3 DNA follows: TGTGCCAGCACCTCCCTGGGTCAGCCTCAGCATTTT. Protein sequence: CASTSLGQPQHF.

This clonotype was seen a few times. The rearrangement joins TRBV6-5 to TRBJ2-5; D unclear. The CDR3 contains 13 residues. Trimming took off 2 bases at V and 4 bases at J, with 8 bases between the two ends. CDR1 is MNHEY and CDR2 is SVGAGI in the germline V gene. DNA for the CDR3: TGTGCCAGCAGTTACGACGCGAGAGAGACCCAGTACTTC. As protein: CASSYDARETQYF.

This clonotype has only a few counts. The rearrangement joins TRBV14 to TRBJ2-3; D is undetermined. The CDR3 runs 15 residues. V lost 4 bases, J lost 2 bases, and 13 bases lay in between. Germline V gene lookup returns CDR1 SGHDN and CDR2 FVKESK. The CDR3 sequence is CASSPTARLTDTQYF. As DNA, the CDR3 is TGTGCCAGCAGCCCGACGGCTAGACTCACAGATACGCAGTATTTT.

The rearrangement links TRBV20-1 to TRBJ2-5; tentatively, D is TRBD1 or TRBD2 (6 bases each). Per the germline V gene, CDR1 is DFQATT and CDR2 is SNEGSKA (reference sequence). The CDR3 has 13 amino acids. V was clipped by 5 bases and J by 4 bases, with 14 bases between them. The CDR3 DNA reads TGCAGTGCTCCTCGGGGGCAGGTAGAGACCCAGTACTTC. Translation: CSAPRGQVETQYF.

This clonotype appeared once. This rearrangement joins TRBV20-1 to TRBJ1-2; no clear D gene. The CDR3 is made up of 15 amino acids. Germline CDR1 is DFQATT and CDR2 is SNEGSKA (reference sequence). The V and J ends lost 0 bases and 5 bases respectively, with 16 bases between them. CDR3 sequence: CSARDSSWGGYGYTF. In DNA, the CDR3 is TGCAGTGCTAGAGACTCTTCCTGGGGTGGGTATGGCTACACCTTC.